One and the same sample provided the 10 T cell receptor beta chains below, sequenced in a study of regulatory T cells in long-lasting Graves disease. Libraries of TCR beta came from iRepertoire HTBI primers plus Arm-PCR of CDR3 regions. MiXCR, applied by TCRdb to the multiplex PCR reads, yields one record per CDR3 protein. The table shows a few hundred thousand distinct CDR3 sequences, with about 15% occurring only once. Time point in this sample: newly diagnosed GD, antithyroid drugs for less than 3 months. Making the TCR library involved RNA that had been extracted from PBMCs. This sample was shared with a second study, whose subject was T cells in Graves' hyperthyroidism and ophthalmopathy.

The material sequenced was peripheral blood mononuclear cells (PBMCs), taken at new diagnosis, from a patient treated with antithyroid drugs. These receptors were obtained from a woman in her 40s with Graves disease.

This clonotype was seen at least ten times. The V and J genes are TRBV7-9 and TRBJ2-5; no firm D call. Per germline, CDR1 SEHNR and CDR2 FQNEAQ (reference sequence). V lost 1 base, J lost 2 bases, and 11 bases lay in between. The CDR3 runs 15 residues. The CDR3 protein is CASSLVKGQQETQYF. CDR3 DNA sequence: TGTGCCAGCAGCTTAGTCAAAGGGCAGCAAGAGACCCAGTACTTC.

Many counts were recorded for this clonotype. The CDR3 bases are TGTGCCAGCGAGGGAGGGAGCATAGCGGGAGTCAACAATGAGCAGTTCTTC. This gives the protein CASEGGSIAGVNNEQFF. The rearrangement uses TRBV2 and TRBJ2-1; 9 bases are shared with TRBD2. The CDR3 runs to 17 residues. Trimming at V came to 8 bases and at J to 5 bases, leaving 16 bases not matched to a gene. The germline CDR1 and CDR2 sequences are SNHLY and FYNNEI.

This clonotype came up many times. This chain joins TRBV11-2 and TRBJ2-1; the match to TRBD1 covers 8 bases. Germline CDR1 is SGHAT and CDR2 is FQNNGV. Germline trimming cut 4 bases from V and 8 bases from J; bases unmatched to any gene: 13. This CDR3 region has 16 residues. CDR3 region: CASSSTRGRRSDEQFF. CDR3 DNA sequence: TGTGCCAGCAGCTCAACCAGGGGGCGCAGAAGCGATGAGCAGTTCTTC.

This clonotype was found many times. The chain joins TRBV20-1 to TRBJ2-7; 10 bases match TRBD1. With V trimmed by 5 bases and J by 0 bases, 10 bases remained unmatched. The CDR3 totals 16 residues. Germline V gene lookup returns CDR1 DFQATT and CDR2 SNEGSKA (reference sequence). CDR3 region: CSAGDRGLKSSYEQYF. The DNA for the CDR3 is TGCAGTGCTGGGGACAGGGGATTGAAGAGCTCCTACGAGCAGTACTTC.

This clonotype was seen at least ten times. The rearrangement uses TRBV29-1 and TRBJ1-1; D is undetermined. V was trimmed by 6 bases and J by 1 base, leaving 15 bases between them. The CDR3 is 14 amino acids. Per the germline V gene, CDR1 is SQVTM and CDR2 is ANQGSEA. The CDR3: CSVVHRAGNTEAFF. Written as DNA, the CDR3 is TGCAGCGTAGTCCACAGAGCGGGGAACACTGAAGCTTTCTTT.

This clonotype has a handful of counts. A much larger clone lies one base from this, so it may be a read error. The V gene is TRBV4-2, the J gene TRBJ2-1; D is unresolved. V was trimmed by 0 bases and J by 8 bases, leaving 5 bases between them. CDR3 size: 12 residues. Germline V lookup: CDR1 LGHNA, CDR2 YNFKEQ. CDR3 loop: CASSQDGDEQFF. DNA of the CDR3: TGTGCCAGCAGCCAAGATGGGGATGAGCAGTTCTTC.

In this sample, this clonotype turned up many times. The V gene is TRBV2, the J gene TRBJ2-7; D might be TRBD2 (6 bases). The CDR3 has 13 residues. The V and J ends lost 4 bases and 9 bases respectively, with 16 bases between them. CDR1 and CDR2 from the germline V gene are SNHLY and FYNNEI. CDR3 protein: CASSADRVGRQYF. DNA of the CDR3: TGTGCCAGCAGTGCGGATAGGGTCGGGAGGCAGTACTTC.

The table lists this clonotype with many counts. The chain's CDR3 is CASSGGGTYEQYF. DNA of the CDR3: TGTGCCAGCAGTGGCGGGGGAACCTACGAGCAGTACTTC. V and J are TRBV6-1 and TRBJ2-7, with 7 bases aligning to TRBD2. With 4 bases clipped from V and 2 bases from J, the junction kept 2 bases outside the gene matches. Germline CDR1 reads MNHNS; CDR2 reads SASEGT. The CDR3 is made up of 13 amino acids.

This clonotype was observed many times. The rearrangement joins TRBV10-2 to TRBJ2-1, with D unresolved. CDR1 and CDR2 (germline): WSHSY, SAAADI. The germline V and J ends were trimmed by 6 bases and 7 bases, with 7 bases remaining between them. The CDR3 contains 11 residues. The CDR3 protein is CASRHSNEQFF. The CDR3 region has the DNA TGCGCCAGCAGACATTCAAATGAGCAGTTCTTC.

This clonotype was recorded many times. The V and J genes are TRBV2 and TRBJ2-7; D remains unclear. Germline CDR1 SNHLY, CDR2 FYNNEI. Trimming left V 3 bases short and J 1 base short, with 4 bases between. This CDR3 is built from 12 residues. This CDR3 reads CASSDGSYEQYF. The CDR3 DNA sequence: TGTGCCAGCAGTGACGGATCCTACGAGCAGTACTTC.